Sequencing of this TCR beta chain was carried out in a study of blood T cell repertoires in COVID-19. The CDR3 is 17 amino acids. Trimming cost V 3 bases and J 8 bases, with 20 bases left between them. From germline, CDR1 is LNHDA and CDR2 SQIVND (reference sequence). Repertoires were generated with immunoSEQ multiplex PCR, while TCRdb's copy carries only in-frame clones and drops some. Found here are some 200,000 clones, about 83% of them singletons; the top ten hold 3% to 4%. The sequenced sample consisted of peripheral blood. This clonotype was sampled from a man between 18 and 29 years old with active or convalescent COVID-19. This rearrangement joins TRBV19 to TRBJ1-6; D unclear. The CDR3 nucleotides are TGTGCCAGTAGTATTGGCCCCGGATCCGGGAACCATTCACCCCTCCACTTT. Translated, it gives CASSIGPGSGNHSPLHF.